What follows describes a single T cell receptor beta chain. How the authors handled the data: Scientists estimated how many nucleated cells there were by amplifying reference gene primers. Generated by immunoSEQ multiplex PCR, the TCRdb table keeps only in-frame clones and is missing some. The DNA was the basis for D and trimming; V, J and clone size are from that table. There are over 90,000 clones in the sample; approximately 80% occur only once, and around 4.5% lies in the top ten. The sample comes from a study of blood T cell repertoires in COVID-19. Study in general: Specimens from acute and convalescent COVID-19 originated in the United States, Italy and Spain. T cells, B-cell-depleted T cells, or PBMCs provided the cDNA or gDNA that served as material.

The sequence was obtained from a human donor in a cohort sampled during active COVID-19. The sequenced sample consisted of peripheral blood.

Here the CDR3 reads CASSPRGGERELFF. Written as DNA, the CDR3 is TGTGCCAGCAGCCCCCGGGGGGGGGAAAGGGAGCTGTTTTTT. The chain couples TRBV5-4 to TRBJ2-2; 8 bases fit TRBD2. With 4 bases clipped from V and 9 bases from J, the junction kept 8 bases outside the gene matches. The CDR3 contains 14 residues. Germline CDR1 reads SGHNT; CDR2 reads YYREEE (reference sequence).